A single sample is the source of the 10 T cell receptor beta chains below, sequenced in a study of blood T cell repertoires in COVID-19. TCRdb's copy holds only in-frame clones and misses some; the assay was immunoSEQ multiplex PCR. This table holds more than 250,000 clones, around 87% found once. The material sequenced was peripheral blood. These receptors were taken from a woman in her twenties or thirties who had recovered from COVID-19.

The genes are TRBV6-5 and TRBJ2-7; weak D call: TRBD2 (5 bases). Trimming left V 3 bases short and J 5 bases short, with 8 bases between. CDR1 is MNHEY, CDR2 SVGAGI, per germline. The CDR3 extends over 12 amino acids. The CDR3 region is CASSYEGDEQYF. DNA for the CDR3: TGTGCCAGCAGTTATGAGGGAGACGAGCAGTACTTC.

This chain joins TRBV6-1 and TRBJ1-5, with 7 nucleotides matching TRBD1. This CDR3 is built from 15 residues. After removal of 2 bases from V and 6 bases from J, the junction contained 7 bases not matched to a gene. Per the germline V gene, CDR1 is MNHNS and CDR2 is SASEGT. In nucleotides, the CDR3 is TGTGCCAGCAGTGAATGGGCAGGGGGTACTCAGCCCCAGCATTTT. Translating gives CASSEWAGGTQPQHF.

This chain links TRBV4-2 with TRBJ1-1, with 7 bases fitting TRBD1. CDR1 and CDR2 (germline): LGHNA, YNFKEQ. V gave up 3 bases and J gave up 4 bases; unmatched junction bases: 8. This CDR3 region has 15 residues. CDR3 sequence (DNA): TGTGCCAGCAGCCACCCCGAAAGGGGGCTCACTGAAGCTTTCTTT. This translates into CASSHPERGLTEAFF.

This clone has just a few counts. The chain combines TRBV5-1 with TRBJ2-1, with 7 positions matching TRBD2. With V trimmed by 3 bases and J by 2 bases, 2 bases remained unmatched. This CDR3 has 14 amino acids. Looked up from germline, CDR1 is SGHRS and CDR2 is YFSETQ. The CDR3, as DNA: TGCGCCAGCAGCTCCGCGGGGGCCTACAATGAGCAGTTCTTC. As protein: CASSSAGAYNEQFF.

This chain joins TRBV19 and TRBJ1-1; the D is unclear. V lost 6 bases, J lost 5 bases, and 16 bases lay in between. Germline V lookup: CDR1 LNHDA, CDR2 SQIVND (reference sequence). The CDR3 runs to 14 residues. CDR3 nucleotides: TGTGCCAGTAGGTTCGACCACGAGGTAACTGAAGCTTTCTTT. Its translation: CASRFDHEVTEAFF.

The chain employs TRBV6-4 and TRBJ2-5; D not resolved. Per the germline V gene, CDR1 is MRHNA and CDR2 is SNTAGT. CDR3 length: 13 amino acids. V lost 5 bases, J lost 5 bases, and 12 bases lay in between. The CDR3 region has the DNA TGTGCCAGCAGTTCCGGGTTTGGGGAGACCCAGTACTTC. Protein sequence: CASSSGFGETQYF.

The rearrangement uses TRBV27 and TRBJ2-3; perhaps TRBD1 as D (5 bases). The CDR3 spans 14 residues. Germline values: CDR1 MNHEY, CDR2 SMNVEV (reference sequence). V was clipped by 6 bases and J by 3 bases, with 13 bases between them. For the CDR3, the DNA is TGTGCCAGCAGGACAGCCAAAAAGACAGATACGCAGTATTTT. Translating gives CASRTAKKTDTQYF.

This rearrangement joins TRBV27 to TRBJ2-7, with D maybe TRBD2 (6 bases). Trimming stripped 3 bases from V and 5 bases from J, with 11 bases between. Germline assignment: CDR1 MNHEY and CDR2 SMNVEV (reference sequence). This CDR3 contains 13 residues. As DNA, the CDR3 is TGTGCCAGCAGTTTTGTTGGAGGGGACGAGCAGTACTTC. The encoded protein is CASSFVGGDEQYF.

The chain recombines TRBV5-1 with TRBJ1-6; possible D gene TRBD1, 6 bases. Germline V lookup: CDR1 SGHRS, CDR2 YFSETQ. CDR3 size: 16 residues. V was clipped by 5 bases and J by 13 bases, with 25 bases between them. The CDR3 loop reads CASRSSLQGSSGPLHF. The CDR3, as DNA: TGCGCCAGCAGATCGTCATTACAGGGTTCCTCGGGGCCCCTCCACTTT.

This clone was observed a few times. The rearrangement joins TRBV4-3 to TRBJ2-3; 8 positions match TRBD2. Trimming at V came to 1 base and at J to 0 bases, leaving 0 bases not matched to a gene. The germline V gene has CDR1 LGHNA and CDR2 YSLEER. CDR3 length: 15 residues. The DNA for the CDR3 is TGCGCCAGCAGCCAAGTAGCGGGGAGCACAGATACGCAGTATTTT. It specifies CASSQVAGSTDTQYF.